This is a list of T cell receptor beta chains from one sample in a study of PD-L1 blockade in urothelial cancer. Produced via immunoSEQ multiplex PCR; TCRdb's table is partial and in-frame only. The table records about 35,000 clones, roughly 82% of them present only once. The specimen was PBMCs, collected around atezolizumab (anti-PD-L1) treatment. The receptors were sampled from a man between 40 and 49 years old with urothelial cancer. CDR3s include the opening cysteine and the closing phenylalanine or tryptophan. The D gene is left open where the match is weak. Only some rows state a clone size, as once, few, many or a class for expanded clones.

d_call	clone_size	j_call	v_call	cdr3_nt	cdr3_aa
NA	NA	TRBJ2-2	TRBV13	TGTGCCAGCAGATTCAAGGTGACGGGACAGTCGGGAGTCGGGGAGCTGTTTTTT	CASRFKVTGQSGVGELFF
NA	few	TRBJ1-2	TRBV27	TGTGCCAGCAGTCCCCAAGTGGGAGGGGATGGCTACACCTTC	CASSPQVGGDGYTF
NA	NA	TRBJ2-1	TRBV4-3	TGCGCCAGCAGCCAAGATTTCGGCGGATCCTACAATGAGCAGTTCTTC	CASSQDFGGSYNEQFF
TRBD2	NA	TRBJ2-7	TRBV5-1	TGCGCCAGCAGCTTAACGGGAGGGCAATACGAGCAGTACTTC	CASSLTGGQYEQYF
NA	NA	TRBJ1-2	TRBV14	TGTGCCAGCAGCCAAGACAGGGGTTATGGCTACACCTTC	CASSQDRGYGYTF
NA	NA	TRBJ2-1	TRBV5-6	TGTGCCAGCAGCTTGCCGGGGTACGGATACAGAAGCTCCTACAATGAGCAGTTCTTC	CASSLPGYGYRSSYNEQFF
TRBD2	few	TRBJ2-7	TRBV19	TGTGCCAGTAGTATTAGGGGACTGAGGCTAGCGGGAGAATACGAGCAGTACTTC	CASSIRGLRLAGEYEQYF
NA	NA	TRBJ1-3	TRBV28	TGTGCCAGCAGTTTAGGAGGGTCCGGAAACACCATATATTTT	CASSLGGSGNTIYF
NA	NA	TRBJ1-1	TRBV2	TGTGCCAGCAGTGAAAGGCAGGGTAACACTGAAGCTTTCTTT	CASSERQGNTEAFF
TRBD2	NA	TRBJ2-7	TRBV18	TGTGCCAGCTCCCCAGCGGGAGTGACGGTTAGTTCCTACGAGCAGTACTTC	CASSPAGVTVSSYEQYF
TRBD2	NA	TRBJ2-3	TRBV19	TGTGCCAGTAGTATAGATGTGACTAGCGGGGCGCAGTATTTT	CASSIDVTSGAQYF
TRBD1	few	TRBJ1-2	TRBV5-1	TGCGCCAGCAGCTGGAGGACAGGAGGTAACTATGGCTACACCTTC	CASSWRTGGNYGYTF
TRBD1	NA	TRBJ1-1	TRBV18	TGTGCCAGCTCATCTAACGGACAGGGCACTGAAGCTTTCTTT	CASSSNGQGTEAFF
NA	once	TRBJ1-1	TRBV7-3	TGTGCCAGCAGCTTATCGGCAGGGGCTGAAGCTTTCTTT	CASSLSAGAEAFF
NA	NA	TRBJ1-5	TRBV29-1	TGCAGCGTTCTCGCGGGGGCGAATAGCAATCAGCCCCAGCATTTT	CSVLAGANSNQPQHF
NA	once	TRBJ1-2	TRBV19	TGTGCCAGTAAGGCAGGGCCGAACTATGGCTACACCTTC	CASKAGPNYGYTF
TRBD1	NA	TRBJ2-7	TRBV19	TGTGCCAGTAGTACCCGACAGGGTAGGTACGAGCAGTACTTC	CASSTRQGRYEQYF
NA	few	TRBJ2-7	TRBV9	TGTGCCAGCAGCGTCTCCCCCGGAGACGAGCAGTACTTC	CASSVSPGDEQYF
NA	NA	TRBJ1-1	TRBV5-1	TGCGCCAGCAGCTGGACCTTGGGGCCGAACACTGAAGCTTTCTTT	CASSWTLGPNTEAFF
TRBD2	NA	TRBJ2-3	TRBV11-2	TGTGCCAGCAGCTTAGCCACGAGCGGGAGATCGACAGATACGCAGTATTTT	CASSLATSGRSTDTQYF
NA	NA	TRBJ1-1	TRBV9	TGTGCCAGCAGCGTAGACAGGGCGGGCACTGAAGCTTTCTTT	CASSVDRAGTEAFF
NA	few	TRBJ2-7	TRBV19	TGTGCCAGTAGTTTTGGACAGCAAAGCTCCTACGAGCAGTACTTC	CASSFGQQSSYEQYF
TRBD2	NA	TRBJ2-3	TRBV10-2	TGCGCCAGCAGTGGGGCGGGAGGGGCTGATACGCAGTATTTT	CASSGAGGADTQYF
NA	NA	TRBJ2-1	TRBV7-8	TGTGCCAGCAGCCCCGGGGAACAGCCCTACAATGAGCAGTTCTTC	CASSPGEQPYNEQFF
NA	few	TRBJ1-1	TRBV9	TGTGCCAGCAGCGTAGGGGAGGGCCCCCACACTGAAGCTTTCTTT	CASSVGEGPHTEAFF
TRBD2	NA	TRBJ2-7	TRBV7-2	TGTGCCAGCAGCTTCTCCGGGACTAGGGGCGAGCAGTACTTC	CASSFSGTRGEQYF
NA	NA	TRBJ1-4	TRBV30	TGTGCCTGGGGGGCAACAGGGCAAGGGAGTGAAAAACTGTTTTTT	CAWGATGQGSEKLFF
TRBD1	NA	TRBJ2-3	TRBV18	TGTGCCAGCTCACGATCAGGGGGAGATACGCAGTATTTT	CASSRSGGDTQYF
TRBD2	NA	TRBJ2-7	TRBV9	TGTGCCAGCAGCGAGGGGGGGGAGCGGGAGGGCAACGAGCAGTACTTC	CASSEGGEREGNEQYF
NA	NA	TRBJ2-7	TRBV6-1	TGTGCCAGCAGTCCCCTCGGGGGAAGTGGCGAGCAGTACTTC	CASSPLGGSGEQYF
NA	NA	TRBJ1-1	TRBV29-1	TGCAGCGTTGAAAAACAAAACACTGAAGCTTTCTTT	CSVEKQNTEAFF
NA	medium-sized	TRBJ2-1	TRBV7-9	TGTGCCAGCAGCTTAGAATCAGGCTACAATGAGCAGTTCTTC	CASSLESGYNEQFF
TRBD2	NA	TRBJ2-3	TRBV27	TGTGCCAGCACCGAGCATAGCGGGTCAGGAAGAGATACGCAGTATTTT	CASTEHSGSGRDTQYF
TRBD1	NA	TRBJ1-5	TRBV19	TGTGCCACTAAACACGACAGGGGGGATAATCAGCCCCAGCATTTT	CATKHDRGDNQPQHF
TRBD2	NA	TRBJ2-1	TRBV11-2	TGTGCCAGCAGCTCTCAAGCGGGAGGCTCCTACAATGAGCAGTTCTTC	CASSSQAGGSYNEQFF
NA	NA	TRBJ1-1	TRBV27	TGTGCCAGCTTTCAGGGTCAGAACACTGAAGCTTTCTTT	CASFQGQNTEAFF
NA	once	TRBJ1-2	TRBV9	TGTGCCAGCAGCAGCCTCGCTTCGGCGGGAGCTAACTATGGCTACACCTTC	CASSSLASAGANYGYTF
NA	NA	TRBJ2-1	TRBV28	TGTGCCAGCAGTCAAGGGGTAAGAGAGCAGTTCTTC	CASSQGVREQFF
TRBD2	few	TRBJ2-1	TRBV9	TGTGCCAGCAGCGTGACTAGCGGGAGAGACAATGAGCAGTTCTTC	CASSVTSGRDNEQFF
TRBD2	NA	TRBJ2-2	TRBV7-2	TGTGCCAGCAGTTCCAGCGGGAGGGCCGTCACCGGGGAGCTGTTTTTT	CASSSSGRAVTGELFF
TRBD1	NA	TRBJ2-3	TRBV19	TGTGCCAGTAGATCGGGACAGAGCCACACAGATACGCAGTATTTT	CASRSGQSHTDTQYF
TRBD1	NA	TRBJ1-5	TRBV4-1	TGCGCCAGCAGCCAAGACCTTATACAGGGGAATCAGCCCCAGCATTTT	CASSQDLIQGNQPQHF
NA	NA	TRBJ1-2	TRBV29-1	TGCAGCGTTGAAGTCGACGTACCCCCGGAGTATGGCTACACCTTC	CSVEVDVPPEYGYTF
TRBD1	few	TRBJ1-4	TRBV7-9	TGTGCCAGCAGCATCGGGACAGGGGGCGCCAATGAAAAACTGTTTTTT	CASSIGTGGANEKLFF
NA	NA	TRBJ1-2	TRBV25-1	TGTGCCAGCAGTGAGCTAGGGGGAAACTATGGCTACACCTTC	CASSELGGNYGYTF
NA	NA	TRBJ1-2	TRBV6-6	TGTGCCAGCAGTTCCGACAGCTATGGCTACACCTTC	CASSSDSYGYTF
TRBD2	NA	TRBJ2-1	TRBV28	TGTGCCAGCAGTTCCCACCCGACTAGCGCGTTCTTC	CASSSHPTSAFF
TRBD1	NA	TRBJ1-5	TRBV7-2	TGTGCCAGCAGCTTAGATTCAGACAGGGGTCAGCCCCAGCATTTT	CASSLDSDRGQPQHF
TRBD1	NA	TRBJ1-2	TRBV27	TGTGCCAGCAGTAACGCCAGGGGGTTTGGAGGCTACACCTTC	CASSNARGFGGYTF